These T cell receptor beta chains were read from a single sample in a study of regulatory T cells in long-lasting Graves disease. From the multiplex PCR reads, TCRdb called clonotypes with MiXCR, one entry per CDR3 protein. The data hold 400,000 to 500,000 distinct CDR3 sequences, with over 15% observed a single time. The same sample was also studied in work on T cells in Graves' hyperthyroidism and ophthalmopathy.

Sequencing was performed on peripheral blood mononuclear cells (PBMCs), taken at new diagnosis, from a patient treated with antithyroid drugs. The origin of the receptors is a woman aged 30 to 39 with Graves disease. Both conserved end residues are part of each CDR3. D genes are given only for firm matches. Size is omitted from some rows. Given values are once, few, many or a class for expanded clones.

NA,many,TRBV28,TRBJ2-5,TGTGCCAGTGGAGGGGGAGGGCGTTTTGGGGAGACCCAGTACTTC,CASGGGGRFGETQYF
NA,many,TRBV6-5,TRBJ1-5,TGTGCCAGCAGTTACGTTCCCAGGACGGCCTTCAATCAGCCCCAGCATTTT,CASSYVPRTAFNQPQHF
NA,many,TRBV19,TRBJ2-1,TGTGCCAGTAGTATGAGGACCCTAGGTCACTCTCGGGCGGGCTACAATGAGCAGTTCTTC,CASSMRTLGHSRAGYNEQFF
NA,many,TRBV18,TRBJ2-5,TGTGCCAGCTCACCAGACACAGTACAAGAGACCCAGTACTTC,CASSPDTVQETQYF
TRBD1,many,TRBV6-2/TRBV6-3,TRBJ2-3,TGTGCCAGCAGTTACTATGGGACAGGGGGCGAAGATACGCAGTATTTT,CASSYYGTGGEDTQYF
TRBD2,many,TRBV6-1,TRBJ2-7,TGTGCCAGCAGTGAAATGGGGGAGGGCGAGCAGTACTTC,CASSEMGEGEQYF
NA,many,TRBV15,TRBJ2-5,TGTGCCACCAGCAGCGAAGAGACCCAGTACTTC,CATSSEETQYF
TRBD2,NA,TRBV14,TRBJ2-1,TGTGCCAGCAGCCGCGGGACTAGAAGCAATGAGCAGTTCTTC,CASSRGTRSNEQFF
NA,many,TRBV6-1,TRBJ2-1,TGTGCCAGCAGTGAACTTGGGACTTTTAATGAGCAGTTCTTC,CASSELGTFNEQFF
TRBD1,NA,TRBV19,TRBJ1-5,TGTGCCAGCAGGGGGATGGTTAGCAATCAGCCCCAGCATTTT,CASRGMVSNQPQHF
NA,many,TRBV10-3,TRBJ2-3,TGTGCCATCAGTGAGGAACCCCGGCGAAGGGCTAGCACAGATACGCAGTATTTT,CAISEEPRRRASTDTQYF
NA,many,TRBV7-8,TRBJ2-7,TGTGCCAGCAGCTTAGTTGCAGCCCCCTACGAGCAGTACTTC,CASSLVAAPYEQYF
TRBD2,many,TRBV9,TRBJ2-7,TGTGCCAGCAGCGTTAGCCCCGGGACTAGCGACAGCTCCTACGAGCAGTACTTC,CASSVSPGTSDSSYEQYF
NA,many,TRBV20-1,TRBJ1-5,TGCAGTGCTTTCCCGGGACACCCCAATCAGCCCCAGCATTTT,CSAFPGHPNQPQHF